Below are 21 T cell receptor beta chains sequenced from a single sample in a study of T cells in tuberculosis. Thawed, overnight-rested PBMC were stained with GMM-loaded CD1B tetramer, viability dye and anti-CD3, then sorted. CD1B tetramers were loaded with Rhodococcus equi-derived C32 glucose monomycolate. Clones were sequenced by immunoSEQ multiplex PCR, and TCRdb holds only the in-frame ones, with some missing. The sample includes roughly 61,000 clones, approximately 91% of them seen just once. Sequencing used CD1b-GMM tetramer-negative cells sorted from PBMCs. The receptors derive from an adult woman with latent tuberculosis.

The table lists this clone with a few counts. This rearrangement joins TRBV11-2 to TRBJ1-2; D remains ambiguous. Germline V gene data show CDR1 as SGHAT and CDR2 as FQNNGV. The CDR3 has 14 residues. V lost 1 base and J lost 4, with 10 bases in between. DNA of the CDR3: TGTGCCAGCAGCTTAGGGAGTCAGATCTATGGCTACACCTTC. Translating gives CASSLGSQIYGYTF.

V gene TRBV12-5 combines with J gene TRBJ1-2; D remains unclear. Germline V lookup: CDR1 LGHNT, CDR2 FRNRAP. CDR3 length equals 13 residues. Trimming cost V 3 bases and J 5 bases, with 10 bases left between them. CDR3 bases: TGTGCTAGTGGTTTACCAGGTTATTATGGCTACACCTTC. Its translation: CASGLPGYYGYTF.

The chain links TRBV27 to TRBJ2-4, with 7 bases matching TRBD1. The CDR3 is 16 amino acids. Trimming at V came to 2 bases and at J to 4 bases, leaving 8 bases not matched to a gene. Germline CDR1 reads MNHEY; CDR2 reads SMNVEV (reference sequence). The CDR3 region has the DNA TGTGCCAGCAGTTTACCACGTAAGGGACAGAAAAACATTCAGTACTTC. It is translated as CASSLPRKGQKNIQYF.

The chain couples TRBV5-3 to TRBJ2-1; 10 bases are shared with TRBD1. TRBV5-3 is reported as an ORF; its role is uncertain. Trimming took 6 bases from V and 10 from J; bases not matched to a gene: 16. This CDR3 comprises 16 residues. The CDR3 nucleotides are TGTGCCAGAAACTTTAGTAGGACAGGGGGACGAGGGGAGCAGTTCTTC. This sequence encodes CARNFSRTGGRGEQFF.

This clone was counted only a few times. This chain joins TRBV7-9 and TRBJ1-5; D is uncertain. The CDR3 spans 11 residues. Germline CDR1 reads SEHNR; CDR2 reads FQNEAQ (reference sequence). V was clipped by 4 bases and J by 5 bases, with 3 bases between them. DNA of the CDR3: TGTGCCAGCAGCTCAGATCAGCCCCAGCATTTT. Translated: CASSSDQPQHF.

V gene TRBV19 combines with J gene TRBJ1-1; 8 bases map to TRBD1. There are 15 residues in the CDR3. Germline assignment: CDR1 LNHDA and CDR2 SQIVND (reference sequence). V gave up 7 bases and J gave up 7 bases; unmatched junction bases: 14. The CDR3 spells CASKPLSGQAGEAFF. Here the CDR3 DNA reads TGTGCCAGTAAACCCCTGTCGGGACAGGCCGGTGAAGCTTTCTTT.

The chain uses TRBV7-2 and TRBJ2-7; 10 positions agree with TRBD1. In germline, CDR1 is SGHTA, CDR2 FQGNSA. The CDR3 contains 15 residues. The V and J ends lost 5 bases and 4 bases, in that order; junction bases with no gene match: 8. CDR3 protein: CASSPGGTGDYEQYF. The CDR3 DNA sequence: TGTGCCAGCAGCCCGGGCGGGACAGGGGATTACGAGCAGTACTTC.

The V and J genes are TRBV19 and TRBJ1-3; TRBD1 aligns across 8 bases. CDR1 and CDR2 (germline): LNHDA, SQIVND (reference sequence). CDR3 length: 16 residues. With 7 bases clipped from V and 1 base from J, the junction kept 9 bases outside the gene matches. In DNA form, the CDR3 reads TGTGCCAGTATTGGGACAGGAAGGGCATCTGGAAACACCATATATTTT. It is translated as CASIGTGRASGNTIYF.

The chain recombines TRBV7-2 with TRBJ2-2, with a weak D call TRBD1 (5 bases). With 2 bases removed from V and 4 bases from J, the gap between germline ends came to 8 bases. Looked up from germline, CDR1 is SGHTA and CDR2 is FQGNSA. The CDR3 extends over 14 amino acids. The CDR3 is CASSLQGITGELFF. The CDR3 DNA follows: TGTGCCAGCAGCTTACAGGGTATCACCGGGGAGCTGTTTTTT.

The chain's CDR3 is CASSLGSGSPYEQYF. CDR3 sequence (DNA): TGTGCCAGCAGCTTGGGTAGCGGGAGCCCCTACGAGCAGTACTTC. The gene calls are TRBV5-6 and TRBJ2-7; TRBD2 agrees at 9 bases. V was clipped by 0 bases and J by 2 bases; unmatched bases: 3. Germline V CDR1 and CDR2: SGHDT, YYEEEE. The length of the CDR3 is 15 residues.

CDR3 loop: CASSPVLQGTGELFF. CDR3 nucleotide sequence: TGTGCCAGCTCACCAGTACTACAGGGGACCGGGGAGCTGTTTTTT. The rearrangement joins TRBV18 to TRBJ2-2; 7 bases map to TRBD1. Germline CDR1 is KGHSH and CDR2 is LQKENI. CDR3 length: 15 residues. V shed 2 bases and J 5 bases; nucleotides not matched to a gene: 5.

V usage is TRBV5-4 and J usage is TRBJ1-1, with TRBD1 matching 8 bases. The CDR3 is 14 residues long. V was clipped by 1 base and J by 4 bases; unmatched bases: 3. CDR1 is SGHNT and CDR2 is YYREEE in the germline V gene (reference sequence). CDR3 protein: CASSLQGAGTEAFF. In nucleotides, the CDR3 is TGTGCCAGCAGCTTGCAGGGGGCGGGCACTGAAGCTTTCTTT.

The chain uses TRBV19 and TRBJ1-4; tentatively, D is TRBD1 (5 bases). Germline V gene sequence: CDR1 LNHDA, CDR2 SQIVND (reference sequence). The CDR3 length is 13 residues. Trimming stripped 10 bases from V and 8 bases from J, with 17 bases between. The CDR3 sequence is CATAGQGYEKLFF. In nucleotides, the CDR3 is TGTGCCACGGCGGGGCAGGGATACGAAAAACTGTTTTTT.

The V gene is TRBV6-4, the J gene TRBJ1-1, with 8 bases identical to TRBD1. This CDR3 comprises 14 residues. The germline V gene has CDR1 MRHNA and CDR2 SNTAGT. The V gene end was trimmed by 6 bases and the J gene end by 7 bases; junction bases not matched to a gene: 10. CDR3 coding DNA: TGTGCCAGCAGGTCAGGGGGCGAATATGGTGAAGCTTTCTTT. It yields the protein CASRSGGEYGEAFF.

The CDR3 nucleotides read TGTGCCAGTAGTATCCCGGGTTCAGATACGCAGTATTTT. Its translation: CASSIPGSDTQYF. The V and J genes are TRBV19 and TRBJ2-3; D uncertain. V was cut by 3 bases and J by 4 bases, with 8 bases left in between. The CDR3 totals 13 residues. Germline lookup yields CDR1 LNHDA and CDR2 SQIVND (reference sequence).

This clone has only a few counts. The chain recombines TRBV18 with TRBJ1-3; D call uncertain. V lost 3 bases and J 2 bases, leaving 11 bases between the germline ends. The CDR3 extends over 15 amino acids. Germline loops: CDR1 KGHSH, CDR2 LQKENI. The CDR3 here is CASSPLAGAGNTIYF. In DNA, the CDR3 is TGTGCCAGCTCACCCCTTGCCGGGGCTGGAAACACCATATATTTT. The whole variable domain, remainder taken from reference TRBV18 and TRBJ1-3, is NAGVMQNPRHLVRRRGQEARLRCSPMKGHSHVYWYRQLPEEGLKFMVYLQKENIIDESGMPKERFSAEFPKEGPSILRIQQVVRGDSAAYFCASSPLAGAGNTIYFGEGSWLTVV.

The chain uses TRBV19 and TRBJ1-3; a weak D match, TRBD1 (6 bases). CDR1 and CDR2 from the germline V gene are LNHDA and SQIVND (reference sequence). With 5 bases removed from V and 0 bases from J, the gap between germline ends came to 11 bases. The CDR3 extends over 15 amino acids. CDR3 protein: CASSYGQISGNTIYF. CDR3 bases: TGTGCCAGTAGTTACGGACAGATCTCTGGAAACACCATATATTTT.

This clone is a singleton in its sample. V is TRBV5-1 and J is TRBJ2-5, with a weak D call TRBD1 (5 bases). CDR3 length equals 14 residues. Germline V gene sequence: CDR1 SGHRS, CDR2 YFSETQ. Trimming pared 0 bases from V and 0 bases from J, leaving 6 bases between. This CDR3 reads CASSLGQHQETQYF. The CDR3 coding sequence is TGCGCCAGCAGCTTGGGACAGCACCAAGAGACCCAGTACTTC.

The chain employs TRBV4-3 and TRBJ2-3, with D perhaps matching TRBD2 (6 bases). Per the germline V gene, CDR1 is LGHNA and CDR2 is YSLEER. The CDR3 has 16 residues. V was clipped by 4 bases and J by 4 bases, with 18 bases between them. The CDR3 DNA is TGCGCCAGCAGCCCTGATGCGGGGCGCAGCGCAGATACGCAGTATTTT. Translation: CASSPDAGRSADTQYF.

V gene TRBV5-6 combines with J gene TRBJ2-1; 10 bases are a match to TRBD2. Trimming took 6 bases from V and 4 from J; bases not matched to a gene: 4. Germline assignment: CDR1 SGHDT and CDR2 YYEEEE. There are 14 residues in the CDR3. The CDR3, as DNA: TGTGCCAGCAACCCTAGCGGGAGATACAATGAGCAGTTCTTC. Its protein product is CASNPSGRYNEQFF.

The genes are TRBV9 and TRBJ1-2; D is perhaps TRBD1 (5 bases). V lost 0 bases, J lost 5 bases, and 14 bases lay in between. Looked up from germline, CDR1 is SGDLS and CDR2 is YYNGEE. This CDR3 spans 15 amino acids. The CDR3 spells CASSVGAGPGYGYTF. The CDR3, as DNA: TGTGCCAGCAGCGTAGGGGCAGGGCCAGGGTATGGCTACACCTTC.